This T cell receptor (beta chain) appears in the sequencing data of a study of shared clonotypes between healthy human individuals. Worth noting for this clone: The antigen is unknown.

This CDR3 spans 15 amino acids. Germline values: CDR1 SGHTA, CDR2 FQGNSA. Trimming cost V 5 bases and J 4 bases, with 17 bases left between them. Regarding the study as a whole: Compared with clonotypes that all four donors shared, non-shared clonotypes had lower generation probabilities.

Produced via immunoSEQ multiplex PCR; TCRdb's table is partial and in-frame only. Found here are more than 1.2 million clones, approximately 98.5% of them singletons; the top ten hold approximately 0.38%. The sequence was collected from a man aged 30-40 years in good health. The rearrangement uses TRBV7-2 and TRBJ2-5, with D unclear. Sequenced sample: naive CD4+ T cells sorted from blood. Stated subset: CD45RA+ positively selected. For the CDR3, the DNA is TGTGCCAGCAGCCCCCGGGTGGGCCCCGGAGAGACCCAGTACTTC. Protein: CASSPRVGPGETQYF.